The sequence of this T cell receptor (beta chain) was determined in a study of CD4+ T cells in melanoma. General study findings and limits: Diverse differentiation states were reported for melanoma neoantigen-specific CD4+ T cells. CD8+ T cell, macrophage and B cell function reportedly correlated with neoantigen-specific CD4+ T cells.

J was trimmed by 7 bases and V by 8 bases; bases with no gene match: 13. The CDR3 is 15 residues long. The repertoire was sequenced with immunoSEQ multiplex PCR; TCRdb's copy has only in-frame clones and lacks some. The table includes about 50,000 clones, about 91% detected once. Turning to this clone: The antigen is not known.

Source material: peripheral blood. The receptor was derived from a human donor with melanoma. V is TRBV23-1 and J is TRBJ1-5, with 8 bases that match TRBD1. TRBV23-1 falls under the ORF class, with uncertain function. CDR3 sequence: CASRVPDRGQQPQHF. CDR3 nucleotides: TGCGCCAGCCGGGTGCCTGACAGGGGCCAACAGCCCCAGCATTTT.